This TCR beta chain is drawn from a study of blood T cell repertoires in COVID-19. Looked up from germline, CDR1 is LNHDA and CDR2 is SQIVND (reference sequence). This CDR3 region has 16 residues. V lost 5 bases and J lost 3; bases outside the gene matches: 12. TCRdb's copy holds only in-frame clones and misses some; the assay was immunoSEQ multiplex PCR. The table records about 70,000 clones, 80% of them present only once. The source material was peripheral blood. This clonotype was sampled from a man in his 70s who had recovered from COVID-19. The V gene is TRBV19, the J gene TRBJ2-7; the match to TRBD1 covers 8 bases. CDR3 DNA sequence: TGTGCCAGTAGTTTAGCAGGACAGGGTGGAAGCTACGAGCAGTACTTC. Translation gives CASSLAGQGGSYEQYF.